This T cell receptor (beta chain) was captured by sequencing in a study of Ad26.COV2.S vaccination and SARS-CoV-2 variants. The repertoire was sequenced with immunoSEQ multiplex PCR; TCRdb's copy has only in-frame clones and lacks some. There are roughly 420,000 clones in the sample; over 75% occur only once, and about 3.5% lies in the top ten. Treatment of the sample: some 19 received Ad26.COV2.S at low or high dose, single or two shots; about 5 received placebo; per-sample allocation not given. On day 63 after the first injection, vaccine and placebo recipients gave samples. The table lists this clone with a count of one. This clonotype was sampled from a person aged 18-65 years who received the Ad26.COV2.S COVID-19 vaccine or a placebo. The sample here was peripheral blood, taken in a trial of Ad26.COV2.S vaccine versus placebo.

CDR3 sequence: CASSLNRYQETQYF. The CDR3 nucleotides are TGTGCCAGCAGCCTAAACAGGTACCAAGAGACCCAGTACTTC. The V and J genes are TRBV14 and TRBJ2-5, with D tentatively TRBD1 (5 bases). The CDR3 is 14 amino acids. CDR1 SGHDN and CDR2 FVKESK come from the germline V gene. V was shortened by 4 bases and J by 0 bases, with 9 bases between the two germline ends.